This T cell receptor beta chain was retrieved from a study of CD8 T cells in Susac syndrome. Looking at the study overall: Patients with Susac syndrome had blood drawn and were at that point therapy-naive, on corticosteroids, or on intravenous immunoglobulin alone.

Random hexamers primed reverse transcription of 0.5 to 1 ug RNA. The method of amplification for TCR beta CDR3 was immunoSEQ multiplex PCR, covering 54 Vbeta and 13 Jbeta. TCRdb fed the immunoSEQ multiplex PCR reads into MiXCR, producing one record per CDR3 protein. The data hold some 200,000 distinct CDR3 sequences, with 95% observed a single time. Trimming took off 5 bases at V and 4 bases at J, with 17 bases between the two ends. CDR1 and CDR2 (germline): SEHNR, FQNEAQ (reference sequence). The CDR3 spans 15 residues. TCR beta sequencing covered blood CD8+ and CD4+ T cells. Negative magnetic isolation gave CD8+ and CD4+ cells; FACS enriched CD8+ TEMRA.

This sequence was found in a human donor with Susac syndrome. Sequenced sample: CD8+ T cells from PBMCs. V usage is TRBV7-9 and J usage is TRBJ1-2; unclear D gene. The CDR3 region is CASSLETLFGYGYTF. In DNA form, the CDR3 reads TGTGCCAGCAGCCTCGAAACCCTATTTGGCTATGGCTACACCTTC.